One and the same sample provided the 4 T cell receptor beta chains below, sequenced in a study of OX40 agonist ivuxolimab in advanced cancers. Clones were read by immunoSEQ multiplex PCR, and TCRdb kept only the in-frame ones, dropping some. In the table there are tens of thousands of clones, 85% to 95% of which are singletons. The sequences come from CD4+ or CD8+ T cells sorted from blood, collected in a trial of the OX40 agonist ivuxolimab. The receptor source for this set is an adult with an advanced solid tumor such as melanoma, head and neck, liver or kidney cancer.

The V and J genes are TRBV5-4 and TRBJ2-5, with 9 nucleotides matching TRBD2. CDR1 and CDR2 (germline): SGHNT, YYREEE (reference sequence). CDR3 length equals 15 residues. With V trimmed by 0 bases and J by 5 bases, 5 bases remained unmatched. CDR3 amino acids: CASSLGLAGFETQYF. The DNA for the CDR3 is TGTGCCAGCAGCTTGGGTCTAGCGGGATTTGAGACCCAGTACTTC.

This chain joins TRBV7-2 and TRBJ2-2, with D perhaps matching TRBD1 (5 bases). V was cut by 2 bases and J by 4 bases, with 8 bases left in between. CDR1 SGHTA and CDR2 FQGNSA come from the germline V gene. The CDR3 is 14 residues long. CDR3 protein: CASSLQGFTGELFF. The CDR3 region has the DNA TGTGCCAGCAGCTTACAGGGATTCACCGGGGAGCTGTTTTTT.

The genes are TRBV11-3 and TRBJ2-1; D is uncertain. Looked up from germline, CDR1 is SGHNT and CDR2 is YENEEA. V lost 1 base and J lost 1, with 11 bases in between. The CDR3 length is 16 residues. Here the CDR3 DNA reads TGTGCCAGCAGCTTAGGTCCAGTCGATTCCTACAATGAGCAGTTCTTC. Its protein is CASSLGPVDSYNEQFF.

The J gene is TRBJ1-4, the V gene TRBV9, with D tentatively TRBD1 (5 bases). V was shortened by 0 bases and J by 8 bases, with 14 bases between the two germline ends. The CDR3 runs 15 residues. Per germline, CDR1 SGDLS and CDR2 YYNGEE. The CDR3 protein is CASSVAAGRGEKLFF. CDR3 coding DNA: TGTGCCAGCAGCGTAGCGGCAGGGCGGGGGGAAAAACTGTTTTTT.